A selection of T cell receptor beta chains follows, all from one sample in a study of tumour-infiltrating T cells in Burkitt lymphoma. Assay used: immunoSEQ multiplex PCR; TCRdb lists only in-frame clones, some missing. This table holds about 1,100 clones, 35% found once. Sequencing was performed on tumor tissue. These TCRs come from a human donor with Burkitt lymphoma. CDR3s include the opening cysteine and the closing phenylalanine or tryptophan. The order of the fields is D gene, clone size, V gene, J gene, CDR3 DNA, CDR3 protein. The D gene is left open where the match is weak. The size entry is marked missing in some rows and otherwise reads once, few, many or a size class.

NA,NA,TRBV7-2,TRBJ1-2,TGTGCCAGCAGTTATAAAATACAGGGCACCTATGGCTACACCTTC,CASSYKIQGTYGYTF
NA,few,TRBV28,TRBJ1-1,TGTGCCAGCAGTTCCAACGGTGCTGAAGCTTTCTTT,CASSSNGAEAFF
TRBD2,once,TRBV9,TRBJ2-5,TGTGCCAGCAGCCTAGCGGGAGGAGAGACCCAGTACTTC,CASSLAGGETQYF
NA,NA,TRBV7-9,TRBJ2-6,TGTGCCAGCAGCTTAGTGGGGGGCTCCAGGTCTGGGGCCAACGTCCTGACTTTC,CASSLVGGSRSGANVLTF
TRBD1,NA,TRBV4-2,TRBJ2-3,TGTGCCAGCAGCCAACTGCTTGATGGGGTTGAAACAGGGGGCAAGAAAGATACGCAGTATTTT,CASSQLLDGVETGGKKDTQYF
NA,NA,TRBV10-3,TRBJ1-1,TGTGCCATCAGTGTATCCCCAGGCAGGACCAAAGTAGAAGCTTTCTTT,CAISVSPGRTKVEAFF
TRBD2,NA,TRBV2,TRBJ2-1,TGTGCCAGCAGTGAAGCAACTAGCGGGAGGGCGGAGCAGTTCTTC,CASSEATSGRAEQFF
NA,NA,TRBV28,TRBJ2-1,TGTGCCAGCAGTTCTGGAGATGAGCAGTTCTTC,CASSSGDEQFF
NA,few,TRBV5-1,TRBJ2-4,TGCGCCAGCAATCCCGGGGCAGATACCAAAAACATTCAGTACTTC,CASNPGADTKNIQYF
NA,NA,TRBV6-5,TRBJ1-2,TGTGCCAGCAGTTACGCTCAGGGTGGCTACACCTTC,CASSYAQGGYTF
NA,NA,TRBV10-2,TRBJ2-1,TGCGCCAGCAGTGTGATGGGACTGTCGGGTGAGCAGTTCTTC,CASSVMGLSGEQFF
NA,NA,TRBV12-2,TRBJ2-7,TGTGCAAGTCGCCCCAAACAAGGCAACACCTACGAGCAGTACTTC,CASRPKQGNTYEQYF
NA,few,TRBV4-3,TRBJ2-3,TGCGCCAGCAGCGGGGGTGGCACAGATACGCAGTATTTT,CASSGGGTDTQYF
TRBD2,NA,TRBV15,TRBJ2-5,TGTGCCACCAGCAGAGATCTTCCGGGGGGGGAGGAGACCCAGTACTTC,CATSRDLPGGEETQYF
NA,few,TRBV28,TRBJ2-1,TGTGCCAGCAGTTTGGGGAATGAGCAGTTCTTC,CASSLGNEQFF
TRBD2,once,TRBV28,TRBJ2-2,TGTGCCAGCAGTTTAGTGGGACTAGCGGGAGGGCCGGCCGGGGAGCTGTTTTTT,CASSLVGLAGGPAGELFF
TRBD1,NA,TRBV19,TRBJ2-3,TGTGCTGCGGGGACAGGGGACATTACAGATACGCAGTATTTT,CAAGTGDITDTQYF
NA,NA,TRBV27,TRBJ2-5,TGTGCCAGCAGTTTGTCCTGGAGTGGGGAGACCCAGTACTTC,CASSLSWSGETQYF
NA,NA,TRBV7-2,TRBJ2-1,TGTGCCAGCAGCCCTTGGGTAGCGGACTCCTACAATGAGCAGTTCTTC,CASSPWVADSYNEQFF
NA,few,TRBV28,TRBJ2-3,TGTGCCCACTGTACCAGTCCCACAGATACGCAGTATTTT,CAHCTSPTDTQYF
NA,NA,TRBV5-1,TRBJ1-1,TGCGCCAGCACGGCGAGCTGGCAAAGGGGAACTGAAGCTTTCTTT,CASTASWQRGTEAFF
NA,NA,TRBV5-4,TRBJ2-3,TGTGCCAGCAGCGGGGGGACCGCGGAGCCCACAGATACGCAGTATTTT,CASSGGTAEPTDTQYF
NA,large,TRBV12-2,TRBJ2-3,TGTGCAAGTCGCTTAGCGGCTAGCGGGAGTCCCACAGATACGCAGTATTTT,CASRLAASGSPTDTQYF
TRBD1,NA,TRBV29-1,TRBJ2-7,TGCAGCGTTGCCGGGACAGGAGACTTATCCTACGAGCAGTACTTC,CSVAGTGDLSYEQYF
TRBD2,NA,TRBV4-3,TRBJ2-1,TGCGCCAGCAGCCCGACTAGCGGATTTGATGAGCAGTTCTTC,CASSPTSGFDEQFF
TRBD1,NA,TRBV10-3,TRBJ1-1,TGTGCCATCAGACCTGCAACCGGAGACAGGGTTAACACTGAAGCTTTCTTT,CAIRPATGDRVNTEAFF
NA,few,TRBV5-4,TRBJ2-2,TGTGCCAGCAGCTTCTATCCCGGGGAGCTGTTTTTT,CASSFYPGELFF
NA,NA,TRBV9,TRBJ2-2,TGTGCCAGCAGCGTAGGGCGAGAGAACACCGGGGAGCTGTTTTTT,CASSVGRENTGELFF
NA,few,TRBV9,TRBJ2-1,TGTGCCAGCAGCTCAACTGGGGGAGCCGCCTACAATGAGCAGTTCTTC,CASSSTGGAAYNEQFF
TRBD2,NA,TRBV12-5,TRBJ2-1,TGTGCTAGTGGTTTGGTGGTAGCGGGAGGGCCGGACGAGCAGTTCTTC,CASGLVVAGGPDEQFF
NA,NA,TRBV9,TRBJ1-2,TGTGCCAGCAGCGTAGCCCCAACGGGGTCCGGCTACACCTTC,CASSVAPTGSGYTF
NA,large,TRBV10-2,TRBJ2-7,TGCGCCAGCAGTGACTACGAGCAGTACTTC,CASSDYEQYF
NA,NA,TRBV18,TRBJ2-7,TGTGCCAGCTCACCACCTACCCAGGGACGGGAGCAGTACTTC,CASSPPTQGREQYF
TRBD2,NA,TRBV4-2,TRBJ2-2,TGTGCCAGCAGCCACTACGGACTAGCGGGACGCACCGGGGAGCTGTTTTTT,CASSHYGLAGRTGELFF
NA,NA,TRBV29-1,TRBJ1-1,TGCAGCCCGTATTCGGGCACTGAAGCTTTCTTT,CSPYSGTEAFF
NA,NA,TRBV27,TRBJ1-2,TGTGCCAGCAGTTTATCGAAATGGGCAGGGCTCAACTATGGCTACACCTTC,CASSLSKWAGLNYGYTF
NA,NA,TRBV9,TRBJ1-1,TGTGCCAGCAGCGTAGAATCAGACGCCGGCACTGAAGCTTTCTTT,CASSVESDAGTEAFF
NA,NA,TRBV14,TRBJ2-5,TGTGCCAGCAGCCCTAGGGGGTATCAAGAGACCCAGTACTTC,CASSPRGYQETQYF
NA,NA,TRBV11-3,TRBJ2-6,TGTGCCAGCAGCCTAGGTGCGGGCTCTGGGGCCAACGTCCTGACTTTC,CASSLGAGSGANVLTF
NA,NA,TRBV9,TRBJ1-6,TGTGCCAGCAGCGTGGATACGGCCGGTTCATCCCTCCACTTT,CASSVDTAGSSLHF
TRBD2,NA,TRBV9,TRBJ2-3,TGTGCCAGCAGCCAATTTGAGGGAGGGAGCACAGATACGCAGTATTTT,CASSQFEGGSTDTQYF
NA,NA,TRBV6-6,TRBJ2-3,TGTGCCAGGAAAGACCGACCTAGCACAGATACGCAGTATTTT,CARKDRPSTDTQYF
NA,NA,TRBV4-1,TRBJ1-2,TGCGCCAGCAGCCAAGATCCTCGGGCCTCGATAAAAGGCTACACCTTC,CASSQDPRASIKGYTF
TRBD1,NA,TRBV5-4,TRBJ2-3,TGTGCCAGCAGCCCGACAGGGGGCGCGCAAAGAGATACGCAGTATTTT,CASSPTGGAQRDTQYF
TRBD2,NA,TRBV4-2,TRBJ2-3,TGTGCCAGCAGCCAGGGAGCGGGAGTGGGAGATACGCAGTATTTT,CASSQGAGVGDTQYF
NA,once,TRBV27,TRBJ2-3,TGTGCCAGCAGTTTAGGCCTAGCGCAGTATTTT,CASSLGLAQYF
TRBD2,NA,TRBV10-3,TRBJ2-1,TGTGCCATCGCCCGTAGCGGGGAAAACAATGAGCAGTTCTTC,CAIARSGENNEQFF
NA,NA,TRBV2,TRBJ1-4,TGTGCCAGCACGAGGGGGGCTGGAGAAAAACTGTTTTTT,CASTRGAGEKLFF